This T cell receptor (beta chain) was captured in a study of CD8+CD57+ T cells in acquired aplastic anemia. Across the whole study: DNA from sorted CD4+ and CD8+ cells averaged around 3.2 ug. Study results and limitations: Patients and controls shared around 30 CD8+ CDR3 sequences.

According to the study, genomic DNA was the template for TCR beta VDJ and CDR3 profiling. One entry per CDR3 protein, called by TCRdb with MiXCR from the reads. This sample carries approximately 150,000 distinct CDR3 sequences, approximately 44% of them seen once, and the ten largest clones take roughly 3.5%. Patients picked for sequencing had shown CD8+CD57+ cell expansion detected by flow cytometry. The patients all had a severe acquired aplastic anemia diagnosis. The blood sampling took place in patients who had so far received no therapy. Trimming shortened V by 3 bases and J by 4 bases, and 22 bases separated the two germline ends. The CDR3 consists of 17 residues. The V gene's germline CDR1 is SGHDT and CDR2 YYEEEE. Many counts were recorded for this clonotype. What it recognizes is unknown.

This chain uses TRBV5-6 with TRBJ1-1, with D possibly matching TRBD1 (6 bases). This TCR came from a human donor with aplastic anemia. Source material: sorted CD4+, CD8+, or CD8+CD57+ T cells (not recorded which) from PBMCs. The CDR3 protein is CASSSRIQGLIGTEAFF. The CDR3 DNA sequence: TGTGCCAGCAGCTCGAGAATACAGGGATTGATTGGCACTGAAGCTTTCTTT.